The T cell receptor (beta chain) under discussion was sequenced for a study of blood T cells in healthy people across ages. A second PCR of about 6 to 12 cycles used a sample-barcoded 5' primer and a J-beta primer mix. CDR3-containing paired-end reads numbered at least 2.5 million in each sample. From the 5' RACE reads, TCRdb called clonotypes with MiXCR, one entry per CDR3 protein. Of roughly 680,000 distinct CDR3 sequences detected, roughly 21% appear once; the ten largest clones hold roughly 3.9%. Regarding the study as a whole: A strong correlation was seen between TCR beta diversity and naive T cell percentage.

The CDR3 covers 14 residues. V was cut by 6 bases and J by 1 base, with 15 bases left in between. Germline V gives CDR1 SQVTM, CDR2 ANQGSEA. This clonotype showed up just a few times. Antigen: not known. V is TRBV29-1 and J is TRBJ1-1, with D possibly matching TRBD1 (5 bases). What was sequenced was blood. The TCR sequence derives from a man aged 65 to 79 in good health. The CDR3 DNA follows: TGCAGCGTCAAGGGGACTTCGGAGAACACTGAAGCTTTCTTT. Encoded protein: CSVKGTSENTEAFF.